The 29 T cell receptor beta chains below all came from one sample that was sequenced in a study of cytomegalovirus exposure and HLA in healthy donors. A multiplex PCR was run with 60 Vbeta primers and 13 Jbeta primers. Profiled with immunoSEQ multiplex PCR; TCRdb holds only in-frame clones, not every one. The sample holds fewer than 200,000 clones; about four fifths are singletons and the top ten take approximately 5%. Sequenced sample: PBMCs. These receptors were obtained from a woman aged 18-29 years in good health and CMV-seropositive.

V is TRBV30 and J is TRBJ2-2; tentatively, D is TRBD1 (5 bases). The CDR3 contains 16 residues. V was cut by 4 bases and J by 4 bases, with 19 bases left in between. The germline V gene has CDR1 GTSNPN and CDR2 SVGIG (reference sequence). The CDR3 region is CAWTSKGLPGTGELFF. In nucleotides, the CDR3 is TGTGCCTGGACCTCTAAGGGGCTCCCAGGCACCGGGGAGCTGTTTTTT. The variable domain in full, completed from reference TRBV30 and TRBJ2-2, reads SQTIHQWPATLVQPVGSPLSLECTVEGTSNPNLYWYRQAAGRGLQLLFYSVGIGQISSEVPQNLSASRPQDRQFILSSKKLLLSDSGFYLCAWTSKGLPGTGELFFGEGSRLTVL.

J is TRBJ1-5 and V is TRBV19; D is uncertain. V dropped 5 bases and J dropped 3 bases, with 8 bases sitting between them. The CDR3 length is 13 residues. CDR1 is LNHDA and CDR2 is SQIVND in the germline V gene (reference sequence). The CDR3 region has the DNA TGTGCCAGTAGTGGAGGGTACAATCAGCCCCAGCATTTT. Protein product: CASSGGYNQPQHF.

The genes are TRBV27 and TRBJ1-6, with TRBD1 matching over 7 bases. The V and J ends lost 3 bases and 7 bases, in that order; junction bases with no gene match: 3. Germline V CDR1 and CDR2: MNHEY, SMNVEV (reference sequence). The CDR3 is made up of 14 amino acids. CDR3 in amino acids: CASSFGGGNSPLHF. The CDR3 coding sequence is TGTGCCAGCAGTTTTGGAGGGGGCAATTCACCCCTCCACTTT.

The J gene is TRBJ2-2, the V gene TRBV7-8, with 9 bases lining up with TRBD2. Trimming cost V 5 bases and J 7 bases; bases outside gene matches: 11. Germline CDR1 is SGHVS and CDR2 is FQNEAQ. The CDR3 extends over 16 amino acids. CDR3 residues: CASSAPGGGAGGELFF. CDR3 sequence (DNA): TGTGCCAGCAGCGCCCCGGGCGGGGGGGCAGGCGGGGAGCTGTTTTTT.

This chain joins TRBV7-9 and TRBJ2-3; 13 bases fit TRBD2. The junction had 9 bases not matched to a gene; V was cut back by 2 bases and J by 1 base. The V gene's germline CDR1 is SEHNR and CDR2 FQNEAQ (reference sequence). The CDR3 contains 19 residues. The CDR3 DNA reads TGTGCCAGCAGCTTAAATTTGGGACTAGCGGGAATGGGCACAGATACGCAGTATTTT. Its protein product is CASSLNLGLAGMGTDTQYF.

This clone was detected a few times. The gene calls are TRBV14 and TRBJ1-2; 11 bases fit TRBD1. V was clipped by 3 bases and J by 5 bases; unmatched bases: 11. This CDR3 contains 17 residues. CDR1 SGHDN and CDR2 FVKESK come from the germline V gene. As DNA, the CDR3 is TGTGCCAGCAGCCAGCAGGGGTTCCGGGACAGGGGGTATGGCTACACCTTC. As protein: CASSQQGFRDRGYGYTF.

This clone has a handful of counts. The chain recombines TRBV18 with TRBJ2-7, with 10 bases identical to TRBD2. Germline V gene sequence: CDR1 KGHSH, CDR2 LQKENI. The V gene end was trimmed by 1 base and the J gene end by 3 bases; junction bases not matched to a gene: 18. The length of the CDR3 is 20 residues. The CDR3 region is CASSPQFDPLAGANNYEQYF. The DNA of the CDR3 is TGTGCCAGCTCACCACAGTTCGACCCTCTAGCGGGGGCCAACAACTACGAGCAGTACTTC. Full variable domain (remainder filled in from reference TRBV18 and TRBJ2-7): NAGVMQNPRHLVRRRGQEARLRCSPMKGHSHVYWYRQLPEEGLKFMVYLQKENIIDESGMPKERFSAEFPKEGPSILRIQQVVRGDSAAYFCASSPQFDPLAGANNYEQYFGPGTRLTVT.

Note on this clone: Other DNA variants within this sample encode the same CDR3. This rearrangement joins TRBV2 to TRBJ1-6; TRBD1 agrees at 8 bases. Unmatched junction bases numbered 2, after V lost 7 bases and J lost 0 bases. This CDR3 spans 15 amino acids. CDR1 and CDR2 (germline): SNHLY, FYNNEI. DNA of the CDR3: TGTGCCAGCAATACAGGGGGCTCCTATAATTCACCCCTCCACTTT. Amino acids: CASNTGGSYNSPLHF.

This chain joins TRBV28 and TRBJ2-7; the D gene is possibly TRBD2 (5 bases). V was trimmed by 5 bases and J by 4 bases, leaving 18 bases between them. In germline, CDR1 is MDHEN, CDR2 SYDVKM. The CDR3 has 15 amino acids. This CDR3 is CASSPKGRHPYEQYF. The CDR3 DNA follows: TGTGCCAGCAGTCCGAAAGGGAGACACCCATACGAGCAGTACTTC.

The rearrangement links TRBV18 to TRBJ1-4; unclear D gene. With 2 bases removed from V and 8 bases from J, the gap between germline ends came to 9 bases. The length of the CDR3 is 13 residues. Germline values: CDR1 KGHSH, CDR2 LQKENI. The CDR3 nucleotides are TGTGCCAGCTCACCAATGGTGGAGGAAAAACTGTTTTTT. Amino acids: CASSPMVEEKLFF. Combining the CDR3 with reference TRBV18 and TRBJ1-4 gives the whole variable domain NAGVMQNPRHLVRRRGQEARLRCSPMKGHSHVYWYRQLPEEGLKFMVYLQKENIIDESGMPKERFSAEFPKEGPSILRIQQVVRGDSAAYFCASSPMVEEKLFFGSGTQLSVL.

V and J are TRBV11-2 and TRBJ1-4; weak D call: TRBD1 (5 bases). The germline gives CDR1 SGHAT, CDR2 FQNNGV. Trimming cost V 2 bases and J 7 bases, with 14 bases left between them. This CDR3 is built from 15 residues. The CDR3 protein is CASSLIWGRSEKLFF. In DNA, the CDR3 is TGTGCCAGCAGCTTAATTTGGGGGAGGAGTGAAAAACTGTTTTTT.

V usage is TRBV4-1 and J usage is TRBJ2-1; TRBD2 aligns across 8 bases. The CDR3 is 16 residues long. The J segment lost 5 bases and the V segment lost 1 base, leaving 7 bases of the junction unmatched. The germline gives CDR1 MGHRA, CDR2 YSYEKL. The CDR3: CASSQARGGPDNEQFF. The CDR3 coding sequence is TGCGCCAGCAGCCAAGCCCGGGGGGGGCCGGACAATGAGCAGTTCTTC.

The genes are TRBV5-4 and TRBJ2-5; a possible D gene is TRBD2 (5 bases). Germline CDR1 is SGHNT and CDR2 is YYREEE (reference sequence). V dropped 4 bases and J dropped 5 bases, with 15 bases sitting between them. The CDR3 is made up of 14 amino acids. CDR3 loop: CASSPRRTGETQYF. The CDR3 region has the DNA TGTGCCAGCAGCCCCAGAAGAACGGGGGAGACCCAGTACTTC. Variable domain in full (rest from reference TRBV5-4 and TRBJ2-5): ETGVTQSPTHLIKTRGQQVTLRCSSQSGHNTVSWYQQALGQGPQFIFQYYREEENGRGNFPPRFSGLQFPNYSSELNVNALELDDSALYLCASSPRRTGETQYFGPGTRLLVL.

The V and J genes are TRBV7-8 and TRBJ2-5, with D unclear. The J call may be wrong; the DNA end is better matched by TRBJ2-7. Germline CDR1 is SGHVS and CDR2 is FQNEAQ. The CDR3 contains 11 residues. The CDR3 DNA sequence: TGTGCCAGCAGCTTAACCAACGAGCAGTACTTC. As protein: CASSLTNEQYF.

V and J are TRBV5-6 and TRBJ2-1; 12 bases fit TRBD2. Germline CDR1 is SGHDT and CDR2 is YYEEEE. The CDR3 is 15 residues long. V lost 4 bases to trimming and J lost 6 bases; unmatched junction nucleotides: 5. CDR3 loop: CASSTLAGGVNEQFF. The CDR3 DNA is TGTGCCAGCAGCACACTAGCGGGGGGCGTCAATGAGCAGTTCTTC.

This clone was observed a few times. The chain employs TRBV25-1 and TRBJ1-2, with D possibly matching TRBD1 (5 bases). The CDR3 extends over 17 amino acids. The V gene lost 4 bases and the J gene lost 8 bases, with 26 bases spanning the gap. Per the germline V gene, CDR1 is MGHDK and CDR2 is SYGVNS. CDR3 amino acids: CASSGLGHDGAIRGYTF. Written as DNA, the CDR3 is TGTGCCAGCAGTGGCTTAGGTCACGATGGGGCGATCCGCGGCTACACCTTC.

The chain is built from TRBV19 and TRBJ1-3; 8 bases align to TRBD1. The CDR3 runs to 14 residues. Germline V gene sequence: CDR1 LNHDA, CDR2 SQIVND (reference sequence). The V segment lost 9 bases and the J segment 5 bases; nucleotides outside the gene matches: 9. As DNA, the CDR3 is TGTGCCAGCTCTCGGACAGGGATAAGAAACACCATATATTTT. This sequence encodes CASSRTGIRNTIYF.

The table lists this clone with a few counts. V gene TRBV15 combines with J gene TRBJ2-2, with 7 bases matching TRBD1. This CDR3 is built from 15 residues. Germline V gene lookup returns CDR1 LNHNV and CDR2 YYDKDF (reference sequence). V lost 7 bases, J lost 1 base, and 6 bases stayed unmatched. The CDR3 coding sequence is TGTGCCACCACACAGGGACAGCTGAACACCGGGGAGCTGTTTTTT. Translating it yields CATTQGQLNTGELFF.

Remarks on this clone: The sample carries other DNA sequences with the same CDR3. The chain has TRBV6-1 and TRBJ1-5, with 9 nucleotides matching TRBD1. V was clipped by 4 bases and J by 1 base; unmatched bases: 8. The V gene's germline CDR1 is MNHNS and CDR2 SASEGT. The CDR3 has 17 residues. In DNA, the CDR3 is TGTGCCAGCAGTGGGGGGACAGGGAGGCCCAGCAATCAGCCCCAGCATTTT. Amino acids: CASSGGTGRPSNQPQHF.

This rearrangement joins TRBV9 to TRBJ2-1; 11 bases agree with TRBD2. This CDR3 has 15 amino acids. Looked up from germline, CDR1 is SGDLS and CDR2 is YYNGEE. J gave up 8 bases and V 0 bases, and 4 bases lay outside the gene matches. CDR3 sequence: CASSVGPSGGYEQFF. CDR3 coding DNA: TGTGCCAGCAGCGTAGGTCCTAGCGGGGGGTATGAGCAGTTCTTC.

The chain joins TRBV19 to TRBJ2-3; 9 positions match TRBD2. The CDR3 length is 16 residues. The V gene end was trimmed by 5 bases and the J gene end by 5 bases; junction bases not matched to a gene: 11. Germline V gene data show CDR1 as LNHDA and CDR2 as SQIVND (reference sequence). The CDR3 DNA reads TGTGCCAGTAGTTTCACGGGAATTAGCGGGGGAGATACGCAGTATTTT. It specifies CASSFTGISGGDTQYF.

CDR3 nucleotides: TGTGCCATCAGCGACAGGGGCGGAGGAAGATCACCCCTCCACTTT. Translating it yields CAISDRGGGRSPLHF. The chain joins TRBV10-3 to TRBJ1-6, with 8 bases identical to TRBD1. Unmatched junction bases numbered 11, after V lost 6 bases and J lost 10 bases. The CDR3 covers 15 residues. Per the germline V gene, CDR1 is ENHRY and CDR2 is SYGVKD.

The V call is TRBV13, the J call TRBJ2-1; TRBD2 matches 8 bases. With 6 bases clipped from V and 4 bases from J, the junction kept 8 bases outside the gene matches. The CDR3 extends over 15 amino acids. CDR1 PRHDT and CDR2 FYEKMQ come from the germline V gene (reference sequence). The CDR3 loop is CASRPVAGLYNEQFF. CDR3 bases: TGTGCCAGCAGACCCGTAGCGGGGTTATACAATGAGCAGTTCTTC.

This clone was seen once. The chain links TRBV7-2 to TRBJ1-3; 10 bases agree with TRBD1. Looked up from germline, CDR1 is SGHTA and CDR2 is FQGNSA. The V and J ends lost 2 bases and 4 bases, in that order; junction bases with no gene match: 5. The CDR3 runs 16 residues. The CDR3 is CASSLIGTGVGNTIYF. Here the CDR3 DNA reads TGTGCCAGCAGCTTAATAGGGACAGGGGTCGGAAACACCATATATTTT.

This chain uses TRBV4-1 with TRBJ2-3; D is uncertain. Germline V gene lookup returns CDR1 MGHRA and CDR2 YSYEKL. With 1 base removed from V and 2 bases from J, the gap between germline ends came to 10 bases. The CDR3 spans 15 residues. Written as DNA, the CDR3 is TGCGCCAGCAGCCAAGGTCAGGTCTTCACAGATACGCAGTATTTT. It translates to CASSQGQVFTDTQYF.

The chain has TRBV7-2 and TRBJ2-1, with TRBD2 as a possible D gene (6 bases). The CDR3 covers 15 residues. Looked up from germline, CDR1 is SGHTA and CDR2 is FQGNSA. The V end was cut by 4 bases, the J end by 4 bases, with 14 bases between. As DNA, the CDR3 is TGTGCCAGCAGCTCCTCGGGGGAAGAATACAATGAGCAGTTCTTC. It specifies CASSSSGEEYNEQFF.

CDR3 nucleotide sequence: TGTGCCAGCAGCGCGGGACTGGGAAATGAAAAACTGTTTTTT. Encoded protein: CASSAGLGNEKLFF. The gene calls are TRBV9 and TRBJ1-4; possible D gene TRBD1, 5 bases. Trimming pared 3 bases from V and 5 bases from J, leaving 11 bases between. CDR1 and CDR2 (germline): SGDLS, YYNGEE. The CDR3 runs to 14 residues. Supplemented by reference TRBV9 and TRBJ1-4, the full variable domain reads DSGVTQTPKHLITATGQRVTLRCSPRSGDLSVYWYQQSLDQGLQFLIQYYNGEERAKGNILERFSAQQFPDLHSELNLSSLELGDSALYFCASSAGLGNEKLFFGSGTQLSVL.

The sample holds one count of this clone. The V and J genes are TRBV7-6 and TRBJ2-1; TRBD1 agrees at 9 bases. This CDR3 comprises 17 residues. J lost 1 base, V lost 5 bases, and 9 bases had no gene match. Looked up from germline, CDR1 is SGHVS and CDR2 is FNYEAQ. DNA for the CDR3: TGTGCCAGCAGCGGGGATTTGGACAGGGGTTCCTACAATGAGCAGTTCTTC. It specifies CASSGDLDRGSYNEQFF.

This chain connects TRBV9 to TRBJ2-1; TRBD2 matches at 8 bases. This CDR3 has 16 amino acids. Germline lookup yields CDR1 SGDLS and CDR2 YYNGEE. Trimming removed 4 bases from V and 2 bases from J; junction bases left unmatched: 8. The CDR3 nucleotides read TGTGCCAGCAGCCTTTCAAGCGGGGGCGCCTACAATGAGCAGTTCTTC. It codes for CASSLSSGGAYNEQFF.